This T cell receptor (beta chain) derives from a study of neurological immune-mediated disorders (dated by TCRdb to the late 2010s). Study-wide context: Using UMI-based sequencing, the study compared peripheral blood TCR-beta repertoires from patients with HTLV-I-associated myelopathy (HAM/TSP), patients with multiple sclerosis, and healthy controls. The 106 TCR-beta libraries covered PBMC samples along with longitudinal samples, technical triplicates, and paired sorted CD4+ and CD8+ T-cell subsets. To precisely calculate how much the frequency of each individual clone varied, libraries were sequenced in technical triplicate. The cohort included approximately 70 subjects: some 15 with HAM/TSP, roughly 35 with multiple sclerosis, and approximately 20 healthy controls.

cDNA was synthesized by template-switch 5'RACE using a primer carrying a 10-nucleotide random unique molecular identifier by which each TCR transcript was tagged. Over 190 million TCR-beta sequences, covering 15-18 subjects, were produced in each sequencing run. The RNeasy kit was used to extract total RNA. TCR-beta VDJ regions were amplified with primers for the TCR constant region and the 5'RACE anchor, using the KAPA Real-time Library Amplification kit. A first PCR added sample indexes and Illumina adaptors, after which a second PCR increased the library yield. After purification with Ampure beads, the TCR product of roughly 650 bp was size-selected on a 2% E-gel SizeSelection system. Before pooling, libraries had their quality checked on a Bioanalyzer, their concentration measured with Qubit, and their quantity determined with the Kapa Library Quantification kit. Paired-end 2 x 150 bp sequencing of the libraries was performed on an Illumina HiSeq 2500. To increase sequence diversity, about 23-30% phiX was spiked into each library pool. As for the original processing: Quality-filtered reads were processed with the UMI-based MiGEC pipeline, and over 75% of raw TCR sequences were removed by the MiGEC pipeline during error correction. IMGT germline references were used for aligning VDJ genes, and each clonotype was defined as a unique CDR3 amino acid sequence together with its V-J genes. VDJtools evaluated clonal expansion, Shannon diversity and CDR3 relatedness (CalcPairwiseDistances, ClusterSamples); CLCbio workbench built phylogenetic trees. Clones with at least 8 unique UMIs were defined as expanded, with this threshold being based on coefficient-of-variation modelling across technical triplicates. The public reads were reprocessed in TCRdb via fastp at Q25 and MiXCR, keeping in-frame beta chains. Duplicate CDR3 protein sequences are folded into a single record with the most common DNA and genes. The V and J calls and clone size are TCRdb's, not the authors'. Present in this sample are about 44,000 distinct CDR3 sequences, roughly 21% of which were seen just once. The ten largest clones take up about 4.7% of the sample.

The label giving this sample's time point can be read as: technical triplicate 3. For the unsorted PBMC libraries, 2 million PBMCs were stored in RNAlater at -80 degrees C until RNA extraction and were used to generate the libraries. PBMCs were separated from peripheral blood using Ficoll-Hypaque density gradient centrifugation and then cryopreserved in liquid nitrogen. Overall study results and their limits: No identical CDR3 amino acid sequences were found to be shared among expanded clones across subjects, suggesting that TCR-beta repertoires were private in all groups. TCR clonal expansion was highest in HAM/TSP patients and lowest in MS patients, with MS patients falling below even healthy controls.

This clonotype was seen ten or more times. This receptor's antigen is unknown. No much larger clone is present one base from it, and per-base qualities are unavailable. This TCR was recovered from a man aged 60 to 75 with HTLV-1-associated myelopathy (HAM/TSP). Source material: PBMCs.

The CDR3 is CAISENPGAQETQYF. Here is the DNA: TGTGCCATCAGTGAAAATCCGGGGGCCCAAGAGACCCAGTACTTC. The chain joins TRBV10-3 to TRBJ2-5; the D gene cannot be resolved beyond TRBD1 or TRBD2, each matching 6 bases. The CDR3 covers 15 residues, taking in both the cysteine and the phenylalanine. This entry keeps only the CDR3 DNA: 45 bases, framed from base 1. The CDR1 and CDR2 encoded by the germline V gene are ENHRY and SYGVKD. The V and J ends are trimmed by 3 bases and 1 base, leaving 12 bases between them.